The sequence of this T cell receptor beta chain was determined in a study of CD8+ T cells in alopecia areata. Across the whole study: Treated individuals took tofacitinib by mouth, 5 to 10 mg twice daily. Study conclusions and caveats: Sequences from scalp samples also cover resident alphabeta T cells of normal skin. Elevated clonality characterized lesional scalp relative to normal scalp, particularly in alopecia totalis/universalis. TCRs were shared less clearly across patients than in mice, possibly for HLA-related reasons.

Following RNA extraction, reverse transcription yielded cDNA that acted as the sequencing template. Profiling relied on immunoSEQ multiplex PCR, and the TCRdb table lists in-frame clones only, not all of them. The table shows 200,000 to 250,000 clones, with roughly 57% occurring only once. This clone was counted a few times. Its antigen is not known. The input for sequencing was CD4+ T cells sorted from blood, taken at week 0. The clonotype was recovered from a human donor with alopecia areata.

CDR3 residues: CASSLPGVRGYTF. The CDR3 nucleotides are TGTGCCAGCAGCTTACCGGGGGTCAGAGGCTACACCTTC. The genes are TRBV7-2 and TRBJ1-2; tentative D call: TRBD1 (5 bases). V was shortened by 2 bases and J by 8 bases, with 12 bases between the two germline ends. Germline CDR1 is SGHTA and CDR2 is FQGNSA. The CDR3 runs 13 residues.